The present T cell receptor beta chain was sequenced within a study of PD-1 blockade in classical Hodgkin lymphoma. Study details: Patients got intravenous nivolumab 3 mg/kg every 2 weeks.

Some clones are missing from TCRdb's copy, which holds only in-frame ones; the method was immunoSEQ multiplex PCR. Of some 84,000 clones listed, 80% to 95% are singletons. Germline V gives CDR1 MDHEN, CDR2 SYDVKM. V lost 10 bases and J lost 6, with 9 bases in between. The CDR3 runs to 10 residues. General observations from the study: Baseline diversity in complete responders resembled that of newly diagnosed patients. Underlying causes for the observed repertoire differences were not defined, possibly disease activity or prior therapy.

As concerns this clone: The target antigen is unknown.

Each and every patient relapsed after autologous stem cell transplantation, and patients got differing brentuximab vedotin exposure. Patients' outcomes at their best amounted to complete response, partial response or progressive disease. The TCR comes from a human donor with classical Hodgkin lymphoma. The sample in question was peripheral blood mononuclear cells (PBMCs), obtained before the second cycle of nivolumab. The chain employs TRBV28 and TRBJ1-1; D gene uncertain. The CDR3 DNA follows: TGTGCCACCTCAAACGCTGAAGCTTTCTTT. It yields the protein CATSNAEAFF.